Below, one TCR beta chain is given with its context. The data were obtained in a study of T-cell reconstitution after alpha-beta-depleted transplantation in children. TCRbeta library construction was performed incorporating unique molecular identifiers. TCRdb re-analysed the PCR reads in MiXCR, keeping a single row per CDR3 protein. The sample has roughly 500,000 distinct CDR3 sequences; around 13% are singletons. The V end was cut by 7 bases, the J end by 6 bases, with 15 bases between. Germline V gene lookup returns CDR1 MNHEY and CDR2 SMNVEV (reference sequence). The CDR3 covers 14 residues. The TCR was taken from a human donor who donated a stem cell graft to a child with combined immunodeficiency. Sequencing was performed on PBMCs from the stem cell graft donor, taken from the stem cell graft. The gene calls are TRBV27 and TRBJ2-2; tentatively, D is TRBD1 or TRBD2 (6 bases each). The CDR3 here is CASKGGTVAGELFF. The DNA of the CDR3 is TGTGCCAGCAAGGGGGGAACGGTCGCCGGGGAGCTGTTTTTT.